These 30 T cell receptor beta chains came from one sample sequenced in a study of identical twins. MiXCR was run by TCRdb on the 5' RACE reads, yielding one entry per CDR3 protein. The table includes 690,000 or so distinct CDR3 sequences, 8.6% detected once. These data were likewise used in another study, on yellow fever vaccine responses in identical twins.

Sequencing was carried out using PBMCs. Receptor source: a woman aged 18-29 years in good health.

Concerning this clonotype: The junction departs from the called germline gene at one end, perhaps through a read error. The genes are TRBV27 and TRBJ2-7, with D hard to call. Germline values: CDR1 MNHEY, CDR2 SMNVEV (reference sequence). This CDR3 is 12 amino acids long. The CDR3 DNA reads TGCACCAGCAGTTTGAATCCCTTCGAGCAGTACTTC. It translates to CTSSLNPFEQYF.

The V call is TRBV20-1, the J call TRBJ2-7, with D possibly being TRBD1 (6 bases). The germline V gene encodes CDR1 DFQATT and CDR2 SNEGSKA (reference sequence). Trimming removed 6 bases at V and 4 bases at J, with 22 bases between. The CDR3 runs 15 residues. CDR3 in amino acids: CSASKGDRPEYEQYF. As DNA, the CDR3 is TGCAGTGCCAGCAAGGGCGACAGGCCCGAGTACGAGCAGTACTTC.

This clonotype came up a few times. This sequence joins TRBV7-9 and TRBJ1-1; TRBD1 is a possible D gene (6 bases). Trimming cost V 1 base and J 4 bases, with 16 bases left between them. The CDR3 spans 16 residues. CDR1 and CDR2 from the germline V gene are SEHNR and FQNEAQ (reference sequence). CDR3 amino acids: CASSLVQGHLGTEAFF. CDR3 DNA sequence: TGTGCCAGCAGCTTAGTGCAGGGGCACTTGGGCACTGAAGCTTTCTTT.

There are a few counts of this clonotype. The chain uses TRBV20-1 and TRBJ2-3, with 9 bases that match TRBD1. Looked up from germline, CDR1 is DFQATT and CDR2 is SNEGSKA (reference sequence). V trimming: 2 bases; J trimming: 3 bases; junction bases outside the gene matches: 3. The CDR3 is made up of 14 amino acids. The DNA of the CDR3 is TGCAGTGCTAGACGGGACAGGGAAACAGATACGCAGTATTTT. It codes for CSARRDRETDTQYF.

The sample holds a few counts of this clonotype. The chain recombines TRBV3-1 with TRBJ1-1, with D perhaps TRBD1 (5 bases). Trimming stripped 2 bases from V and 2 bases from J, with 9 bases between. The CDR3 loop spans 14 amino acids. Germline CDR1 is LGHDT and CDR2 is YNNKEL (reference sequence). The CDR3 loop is CASSQSDSNTEAFF. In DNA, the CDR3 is TGTGCCAGCAGCCAATCAGACAGTAACACTGAAGCTTTCTTT.

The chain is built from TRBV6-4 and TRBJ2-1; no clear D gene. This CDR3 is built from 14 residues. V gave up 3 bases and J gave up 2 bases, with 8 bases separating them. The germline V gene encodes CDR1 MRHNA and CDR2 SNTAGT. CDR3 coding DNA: TGTGCCAGCAGTGAGAATCACGCCTACAATGAGCAGTTCTTC. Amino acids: CASSENHAYNEQFF.

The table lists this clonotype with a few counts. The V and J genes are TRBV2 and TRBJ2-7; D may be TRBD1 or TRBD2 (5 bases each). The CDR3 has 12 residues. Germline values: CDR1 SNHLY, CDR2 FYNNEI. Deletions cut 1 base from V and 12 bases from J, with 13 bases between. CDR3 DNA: TGTGCCAGCAGTGAAGGGGGACCCTCGGCGTACTTC. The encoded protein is CASSEGGPSAYF.

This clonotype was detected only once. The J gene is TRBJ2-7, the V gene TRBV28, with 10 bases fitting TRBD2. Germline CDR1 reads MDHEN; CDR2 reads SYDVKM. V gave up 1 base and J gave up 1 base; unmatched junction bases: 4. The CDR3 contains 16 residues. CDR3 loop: CASSLSTSGASYEQYF. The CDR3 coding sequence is TGTGCCAGCAGTTTATCTACTAGCGGGGCTTCCTACGAGCAGTACTTC.

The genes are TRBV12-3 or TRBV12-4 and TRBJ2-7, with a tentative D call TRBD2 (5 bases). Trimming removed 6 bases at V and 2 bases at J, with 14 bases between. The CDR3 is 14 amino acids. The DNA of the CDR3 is TGTGCCAGCAGCTCACGGGATCACACCTACGAGCAGTACTTC. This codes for CASSSRDHTYEQYF.

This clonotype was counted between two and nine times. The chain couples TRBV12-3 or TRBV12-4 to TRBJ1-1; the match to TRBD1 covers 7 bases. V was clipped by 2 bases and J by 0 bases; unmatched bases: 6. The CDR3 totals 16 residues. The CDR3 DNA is TGTGCCAGCAGTTTAAGTAAGGGGGCACTGAACACTGAAGCTTTCTTT. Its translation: CASSLSKGALNTEAFF.

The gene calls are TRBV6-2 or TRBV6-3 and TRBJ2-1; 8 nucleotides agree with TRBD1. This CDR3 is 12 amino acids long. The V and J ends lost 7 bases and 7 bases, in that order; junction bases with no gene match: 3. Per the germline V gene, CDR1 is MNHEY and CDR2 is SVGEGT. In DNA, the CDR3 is TGTGCCAGCAATGGACAGGGTAATGAGCAGTTCTTC. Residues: CASNGQGNEQFF.

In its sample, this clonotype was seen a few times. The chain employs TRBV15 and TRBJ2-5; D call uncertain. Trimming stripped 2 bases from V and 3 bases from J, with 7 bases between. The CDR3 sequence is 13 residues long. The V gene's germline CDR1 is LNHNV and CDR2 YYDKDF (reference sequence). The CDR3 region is CATSRRKEETQYF. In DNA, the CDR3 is TGTGCCACCAGCAGACGGAAGGAAGAGACCCAGTACTTC.

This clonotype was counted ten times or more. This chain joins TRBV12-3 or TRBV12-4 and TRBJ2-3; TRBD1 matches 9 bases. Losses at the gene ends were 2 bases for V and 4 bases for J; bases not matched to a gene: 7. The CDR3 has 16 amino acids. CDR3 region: CASSLTEGQGPDTQYF. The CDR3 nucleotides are TGTGCCAGCAGTTTAACGGAGGGACAGGGTCCAGATACGCAGTATTTT.

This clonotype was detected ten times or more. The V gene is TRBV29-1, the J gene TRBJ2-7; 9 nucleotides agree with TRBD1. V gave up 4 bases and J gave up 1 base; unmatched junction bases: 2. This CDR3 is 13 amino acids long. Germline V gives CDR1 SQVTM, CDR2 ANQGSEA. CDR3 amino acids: CSVATGGSYEQYF. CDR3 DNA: TGCAGCGTTGCGACAGGGGGATCCTACGAGCAGTACTTC.

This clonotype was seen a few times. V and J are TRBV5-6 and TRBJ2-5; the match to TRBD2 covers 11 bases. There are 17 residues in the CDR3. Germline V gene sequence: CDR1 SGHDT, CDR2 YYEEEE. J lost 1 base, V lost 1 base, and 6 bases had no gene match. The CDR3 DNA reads TGTGCCAGCAGCTTGTTAGTAGCGGGGGGGACCCAAGAGACCCAGTACTTC. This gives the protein CASSLLVAGGTQETQYF.

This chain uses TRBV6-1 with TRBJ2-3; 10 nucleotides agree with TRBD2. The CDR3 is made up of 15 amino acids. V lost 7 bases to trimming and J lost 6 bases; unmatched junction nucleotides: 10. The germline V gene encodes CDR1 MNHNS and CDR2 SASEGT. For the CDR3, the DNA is TGTGCCAGCACCCCAAGCGGGGGGGCCTTTGATACGCAGTATTTT. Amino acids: CASTPSGGAFDTQYF.

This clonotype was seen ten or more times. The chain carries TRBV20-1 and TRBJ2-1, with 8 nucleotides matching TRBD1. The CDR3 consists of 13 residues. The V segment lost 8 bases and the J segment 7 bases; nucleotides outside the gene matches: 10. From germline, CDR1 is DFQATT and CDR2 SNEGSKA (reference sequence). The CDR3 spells CSPTGQGKNEQFF. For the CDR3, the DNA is TGCAGTCCCACCGGACAGGGTAAGAATGAGCAGTTCTTC.

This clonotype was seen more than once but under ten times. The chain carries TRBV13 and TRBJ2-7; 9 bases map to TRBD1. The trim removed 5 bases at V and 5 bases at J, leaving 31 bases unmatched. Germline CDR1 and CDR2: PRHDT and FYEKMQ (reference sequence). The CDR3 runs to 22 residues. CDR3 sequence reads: CASSPRVGAVTLWGQGPHEQYF. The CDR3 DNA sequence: TGTGCCAGCAGCCCCCGTGTTGGGGCTGTAACATTGTGGGGACAGGGCCCCCACGAGCAGTACTTC.

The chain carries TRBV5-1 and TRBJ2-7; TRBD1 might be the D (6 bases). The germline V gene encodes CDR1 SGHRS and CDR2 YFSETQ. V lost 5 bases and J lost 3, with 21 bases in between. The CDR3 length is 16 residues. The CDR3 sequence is CASREQGTIQLYEQYF. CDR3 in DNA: TGCGCCAGCAGGGAACAGGGAACAATACAACTCTACGAGCAGTACTTC.

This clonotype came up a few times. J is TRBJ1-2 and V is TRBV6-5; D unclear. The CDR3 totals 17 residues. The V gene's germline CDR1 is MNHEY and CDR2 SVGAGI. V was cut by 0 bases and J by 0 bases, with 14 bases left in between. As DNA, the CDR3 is TGTGCCAGCAGTTACTCGAGTTCTCCAAAAGCTAACTATGGCTACACCTTC. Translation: CASSYSSSPKANYGYTF.

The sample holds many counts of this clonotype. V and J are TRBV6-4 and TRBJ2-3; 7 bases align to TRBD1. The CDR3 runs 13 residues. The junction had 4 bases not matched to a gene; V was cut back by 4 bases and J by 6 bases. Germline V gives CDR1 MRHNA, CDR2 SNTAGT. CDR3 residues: CASSGYRGDTQYF. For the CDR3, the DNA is TGTGCCAGCAGTGGGTACAGGGGTGATACGCAGTATTTT.

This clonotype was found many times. CDR3 sequence: CASSEVSYEQYF. As DNA, the CDR3 is TGTGCCAGCAGTGAAGTTTCGTACGAGCAGTACTTC. This sequence joins TRBV2 and TRBJ2-7; D is unresolved. V was trimmed by 1 base and J by 4 bases, leaving 5 bases between them. The germline CDR1 and CDR2 sequences are SNHLY and FYNNEI. The CDR3 has 12 amino acids.

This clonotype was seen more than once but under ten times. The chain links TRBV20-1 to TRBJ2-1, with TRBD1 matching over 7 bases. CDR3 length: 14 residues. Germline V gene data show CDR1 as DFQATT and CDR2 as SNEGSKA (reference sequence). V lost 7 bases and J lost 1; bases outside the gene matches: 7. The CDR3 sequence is CSGPQGQSYNEQFF. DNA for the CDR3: TGCAGTGGTCCACAGGGGCAATCCTACAATGAGCAGTTCTTC.

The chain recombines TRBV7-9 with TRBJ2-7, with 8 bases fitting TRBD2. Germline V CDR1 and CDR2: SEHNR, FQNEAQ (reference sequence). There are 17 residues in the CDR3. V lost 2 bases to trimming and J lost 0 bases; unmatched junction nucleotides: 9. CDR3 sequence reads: CASSLKTSGVSSYEQYF. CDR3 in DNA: TGTGCCAGCAGCTTAAAAACTAGCGGAGTTAGCTCCTACGAGCAGTACTTC.

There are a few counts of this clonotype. The CDR3 spells CASIMSGGFPDTQYF. DNA of the CDR3: TGTGCCAGCATAATGAGCGGGGGGTTCCCAGATACGCAGTATTTT. The rearrangement links TRBV13 to TRBJ2-3, with 9 bases matching TRBD2. The CDR3 has 15 residues. V lost 7 bases and J lost 4; bases outside the gene matches: 9. Germline assignment: CDR1 PRHDT and CDR2 FYEKMQ (reference sequence). The variable domain in full, with the rest retrieved from reference TRBV13 and TRBJ2-3, is AAGVIQSPRHLIKEKRETATLKCYPIPRHDTVYWYQQGPGQDPQFLISFYEKMQSDKGSIPDRFSAQQFSDYHSELNMSSLELGDSALYFCASIMSGGFPDTQYFGPGTRLTVL.

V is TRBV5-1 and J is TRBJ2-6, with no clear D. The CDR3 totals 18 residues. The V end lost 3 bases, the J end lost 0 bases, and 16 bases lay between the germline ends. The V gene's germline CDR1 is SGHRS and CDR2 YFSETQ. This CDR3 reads CASSSASRFFSGANVLTF. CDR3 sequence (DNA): TGCGCCAGCAGCTCCGCAAGTCGGTTTTTCTCTGGGGCCAACGTCCTGACTTTC.

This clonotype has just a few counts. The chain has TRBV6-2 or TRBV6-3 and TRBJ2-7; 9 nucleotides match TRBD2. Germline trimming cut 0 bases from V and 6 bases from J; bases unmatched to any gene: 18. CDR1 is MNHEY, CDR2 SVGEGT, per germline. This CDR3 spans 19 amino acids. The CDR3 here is CASSYSKEAGGTSPLEQYF. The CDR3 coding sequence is TGTGCCAGCAGTTACTCGAAAGAAGCGGGAGGAACATCCCCCCTCGAGCAGTACTTC.

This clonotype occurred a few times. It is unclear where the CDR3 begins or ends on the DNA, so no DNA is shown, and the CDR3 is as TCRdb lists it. CDR3 in amino acids: CATSVPGGPETQYF. The chain is built from TRBV24-1 and TRBJ2-5; TRBD1, the D gene given by the table, was not confirmed from the DNA. The length of the CDR3 is 14 amino acids, counting both ends. CDR1 and CDR2 from the germline V gene are KGHDR and SFDVKD.

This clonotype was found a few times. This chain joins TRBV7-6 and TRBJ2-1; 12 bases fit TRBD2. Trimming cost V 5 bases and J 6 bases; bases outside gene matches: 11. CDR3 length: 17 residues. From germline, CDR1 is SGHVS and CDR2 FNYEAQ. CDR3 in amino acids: CASSPNTLAGGANEQFF. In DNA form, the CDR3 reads TGTGCCAGCAGCCCCAACACCCTAGCGGGGGGGGCCAATGAGCAGTTCTTC.

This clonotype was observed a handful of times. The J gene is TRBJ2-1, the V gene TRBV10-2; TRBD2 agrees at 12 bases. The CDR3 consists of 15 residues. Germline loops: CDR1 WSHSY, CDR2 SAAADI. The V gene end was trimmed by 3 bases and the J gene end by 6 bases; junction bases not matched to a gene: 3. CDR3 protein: CASSDLAGGGNEQFF. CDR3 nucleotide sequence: TGCGCCAGCAGTGATCTAGCGGGAGGGGGCAATGAGCAGTTCTTC.